This T cell receptor beta chain was retrieved from a study of blood T cell repertoires in COVID-19. V gave up 8 bases and J gave up 7 bases; unmatched junction bases: 7. The CDR3 consists of 13 residues. Germline CDR1 is SNHLY and CDR2 is FYNNEI. Under the authors' procedure: Estimation of nucleated cell counts was performed using reference gene primer amplification. Sequenced by immunoSEQ multiplex PCR; TCRdb stores in-frame clones only, minus some. V and J calls and clone size follow that table, whereas D and trimming were derived from the DNA. The data contain about 130,000 clones, roughly 72% of them singletons.

The clonotype originates from a human donor in a cohort sampled during active COVID-19. The sequencing sample was made of peripheral blood. The chain is built from TRBV2 and TRBJ2-1; 8 bases align to TRBD2. In DNA form, the CDR3 reads TGTGCCAGCGGGACTAGTGGTTGGAATGAGCAGTTCTTC. Residues: CASGTSGWNEQFF.